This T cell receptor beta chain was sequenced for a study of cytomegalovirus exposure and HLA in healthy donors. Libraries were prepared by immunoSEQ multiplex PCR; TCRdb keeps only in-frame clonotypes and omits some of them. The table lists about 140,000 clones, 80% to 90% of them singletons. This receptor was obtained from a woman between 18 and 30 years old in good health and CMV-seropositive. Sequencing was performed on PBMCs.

CDR3 in DNA: TGTGCCAGCAGCCAAGGGGGACAGGGCTACGAGCAGTACTTC. Encoded protein: CASSQGGQGYEQYF. This rearrangement joins TRBV4-2 to TRBJ2-7; TRBD1 matches 9 bases. The germline gives CDR1 LGHNA, CDR2 YNFKEQ. V was pared by 1 base and J by 3 bases, with 1 base of the junction left unmatched. The CDR3 runs 14 residues.